These 20 T cell receptor beta chains came from one sample sequenced in a study of CD8+ T cells in alopecia areata. Extraction and reverse transcription of RNA yielded cDNA as the sequencing template. Sequenced by immunoSEQ multiplex PCR; TCRdb stores in-frame clones only, minus some. The data contain tens of thousands of clones, approximately 61% of them seen just once; the ten biggest clones take up approximately 17%. The sequencing here drew on CD8+ T cells sorted from blood, taken at week 0. These receptors were collected from a human donor with alopecia areata.

The gene calls are TRBV7-6 and TRBJ2-7, with D tentatively TRBD2 (7 bases). In germline, CDR1 is SGHVS, CDR2 FNYEAQ. V dropped 1 base and J dropped 4 bases, with 20 bases sitting between them. This CDR3 spans 17 amino acids. The DNA of the CDR3 is TGTGCCAGCAGCTTAGAGTTGGGGGGGGCCCTAGGGTACGAGCAGTACTTC. It specifies CASSLELGGALGYEQYF.

In this sample, this clone turned up a few times. The chain carries TRBV5-1 and TRBJ2-7; D might be TRBD1 (6 bases). Germline CDR1 reads SGHRS; CDR2 reads YFSETQ. V was cut by 4 bases and J by 2 bases, with 13 bases left in between. CDR3 length: 14 amino acids. CDR3: CASSMEDSPYEQYF. CDR3 nucleotide sequence: TGCGCCAGCAGCATGGAGGACAGCCCCTACGAGCAGTACTTC.

The chain is built from TRBV7-9 and TRBJ2-6; 8 bases fit TRBD1. The CDR3 is made up of 18 amino acids. V lost 5 bases to trimming and J lost 0 bases; unmatched junction nucleotides: 9. Germline CDR1 is SEHNR and CDR2 is FQNEAQ (reference sequence). The CDR3 DNA follows: TGTGCCAGCAGCGGAGGGACAGGACTTTACTCTGGGGCCAACGTCCTGACTTTC. Translation gives CASSGGTGLYSGANVLTF.

A few counts support this clone. The chain is built from TRBV27 and TRBJ1-2; D ambiguous. CDR1 and CDR2 from the germline V gene are MNHEY and SMNVEV (reference sequence). The V and J ends lost 2 bases and 6 bases respectively, with 10 bases between them. The CDR3 runs 13 residues. This CDR3 is CASSLSQADGYTF. CDR3 sequence (DNA): TGTGCCAGCAGTTTAAGTCAAGCGGATGGCTACACCTTC.

This clone appeared a single time. The rearrangement uses TRBV7-2 and TRBJ2-1; D remains unclear. This CDR3 contains 12 residues. Germline CDR1 reads SGHTA; CDR2 reads FQGNSA. Trimming took 1 base from V and 10 from J, leaving 8 bases between them. CDR3 region: CASSLVAGEQFF. The DNA for the CDR3 is TGTGCCAGCAGCTTAGTAGCAGGAGAGCAGTTCTTC.

This rearrangement joins TRBV27 to TRBJ2-1, with D perhaps matching TRBD2 (5 bases). CDR1 is MNHEY, CDR2 SMNVEV, per germline (reference sequence). There are 15 residues in the CDR3. The ends were cut back, 5 bases at V and 0 bases at J, with 11 bases in the middle. The CDR3 DNA reads TGTGCCAGCAGTCCGGACTCCAGCTCCTACAATGAGCAGTTCTTC. Encoded protein: CASSPDSSSYNEQFF.

This clone was seen more than once but under ten times. The chain has TRBV14 and TRBJ2-7, with 10 bases fitting TRBD2. The germline CDR1 and CDR2 sequences are SGHDN and FVKESK. The CDR3 spans 13 residues. Losses at the gene ends were 3 bases for V and 9 bases for J; bases not matched to a gene: 5. CDR3 sequence (DNA): TGTGCCAGCAGCCACCTAGCGGGAGACCGGCAGTACTTC. As protein: CASSHLAGDRQYF.

This clone was seen more than once but under ten times. The rearrangement uses TRBV2 and TRBJ2-7, with D possibly TRBD1 on 5 matching bases. This CDR3 contains 16 residues. Per the germline V gene, CDR1 is SNHLY and CDR2 is FYNNEI. Trimming removed 1 base at V and 6 bases at J, with 19 bases between. This CDR3 is CASSEDPAGYFAEQYF. For the CDR3, the DNA is TGTGCCAGCAGTGAAGACCCAGCAGGGTATTTTGCCGAGCAGTACTTC.

The rearrangement uses TRBV7-9 and TRBJ2-7; 11 nucleotides match TRBD2. The CDR3 is made up of 15 amino acids. Per the germline V gene, CDR1 is SEHNR and CDR2 is FQNEAQ (reference sequence). The junction had 5 bases not matched to a gene; V was cut back by 4 bases and J by 3 bases. The CDR3 region has the DNA TGTGCCAGCAGCTGGGGGACTAGCGGATTCTACGAGCAGTACTTC. Its protein is CASSWGTSGFYEQYF.

In this sample, this clone turned up once. The V call is TRBV4-1, the J call TRBJ2-5, with 10 bases aligning to TRBD2. Germline lookup yields CDR1 MGHRA and CDR2 YSYEKL. The CDR3 spans 17 residues. Trimming at V came to 1 base and at J to 5 bases, leaving 10 bases not matched to a gene. The CDR3, as DNA: TGCGCCAGCAGCCAAGTTCCTAGCGGGAGTCAGGGGGAGACCCAGTACTTC. Its translation: CASSQVPSGSQGETQYF.

This clone showed up just once. This chain joins TRBV4-2 and TRBJ2-5, with 16 bases identical to TRBD2. Germline trimming cut 3 bases from V and 2 bases from J; bases unmatched to any gene: 12. Germline-derived CDR1 and CDR2 are LGHNA and YNFKEQ. This CDR3 is 20 amino acids long. The CDR3 DNA is TGTGCCAGCAGCCATCCGGGACTAGCGGGAGGGCCTGTTAAACAAGAGACCCAGTACTTC. Protein: CASSHPGLAGGPVKQETQYF.

The chain recombines TRBV30 with TRBJ2-6; D not resolved. Germline V gene lookup returns CDR1 GTSNPN and CDR2 SVGIG (reference sequence). The CDR3 has 13 residues. V lost 3 bases to trimming and J lost 1 base, with 4 bases between them. CDR3 in amino acids: CAWSMSGANVLTF. CDR3 nucleotides: TGTGCCTGGAGCATGTCTGGGGCCAACGTCCTGACTTTC.

The genes are TRBV5-1 and TRBJ2-3; D is unresolved. This CDR3 spans 14 amino acids. Germline V gene data show CDR1 as SGHRS and CDR2 as YFSETQ. V lost 7 bases and J 0 bases, leaving 12 bases between the germline ends. DNA for the CDR3: TGCGCCAGCCACGGTGGTTGGAGCACAGATACGCAGTATTTT. This gives the protein CASHGGWSTDTQYF.

V gene TRBV4-3 combines with J gene TRBJ2-3; D unclear. The V and J ends lost 4 bases and 1 base respectively, with 9 bases between them. The germline CDR1 and CDR2 sequences are LGHNA and YSLEER. The CDR3 has 14 residues. CDR3 sequence (DNA): TGCGCCAGCAGCCCAAGTCGCGGCACAGATACGCAGTATTTT. Residues: CASSPSRGTDTQYF.

This chain joins TRBV30 and TRBJ2-7, with no clear D. Between the trimmed V and J ends, which lost 0 bases and 2 bases, there was a span of 11 bases. Per germline, CDR1 GTSNPN and CDR2 SVGIG (reference sequence). The CDR3 runs to 14 residues. The CDR3 loop reads CAWSVLGIPYEQYF. DNA of the CDR3: TGTGCCTGGAGTGTATTGGGGATTCCCTACGAGCAGTACTTC.

The CDR3 here is CASSLSGTGYEQYF. CDR3 bases: TGTGCCAGCAGTTTGTCCGGGACAGGCTACGAGCAGTACTTC. V and J are TRBV27 and TRBJ2-7, with 8 bases that match TRBD1. CDR3 size: 14 residues. V lost 3 bases, J lost 3 bases, and 4 bases stayed unmatched. Germline V gives CDR1 MNHEY, CDR2 SMNVEV (reference sequence).

The CDR3 region has the DNA TGTGCCAGTAGTATAGACGGGACAGGGTCCGCCTCTGGCTACACCTTC. Amino acid sequence: CASSIDGTGSASGYTF. The chain combines TRBV19 with TRBJ1-2; 9 bases line up with TRBD1. CDR1 and CDR2 (germline): LNHDA, SQIVND (reference sequence). Trimming cost V 0 bases and J 7 bases; bases outside gene matches: 9. The length of the CDR3 is 16 residues.

This clone was observed once. V is TRBV7-9 and J is TRBJ2-1; no definite D call. The CDR3 is 13 residues long. CDR1 and CDR2 (germline): SEHNR, FQNEAQ (reference sequence). V lost 6 bases and J 9 bases, leaving 15 bases between the germline ends. CDR3 loop: CASSGNWSGEQFF. CDR3 in DNA: TGTGCCAGCAGTGGGAATTGGAGTGGTGAGCAGTTCTTC.

This clone came up a few times. The gene calls are TRBV29-1 and TRBJ2-5; D is undetermined. CDR3 length: 14 residues. Between the trimmed V and J ends, which lost 3 bases and 1 base, there was a span of 12 bases. Germline V gene lookup returns CDR1 SQVTM and CDR2 ANQGSEA. This chain's CDR3 is CSVESGSLQETQYF. The CDR3 nucleotides read TGCAGCGTTGAGTCAGGATCCCTCCAAGAGACCCAGTACTTC.

This rearrangement joins TRBV27 to TRBJ2-7; 7 bases match TRBD2. Germline trimming cut 5 bases from V and 5 bases from J; bases unmatched to any gene: 15. The germline V gene encodes CDR1 MNHEY and CDR2 SMNVEV (reference sequence). The CDR3 has 16 amino acids. The CDR3 bases are TGTGCCAGCAGTCTCCTCGGGGGGTCCTCTGTCCACGAGCAGTACTTC. The encoded protein is CASSLLGGSSVHEQYF.